In its sample, the clone carrying this TCR beta chain was seen once. The assay was immunoSEQ multiplex PCR, and TCRdb's table has in-frame clones only and misses some. The table includes approximately 450,000 clones, around nine tenths detected once. This sample was included in a study of blood T cell repertoires in COVID-19. The CDR3 covers 16 residues. Trimming cost V 0 bases and J 4 bases; bases outside gene matches: 7. CDR1 is MGHRA, CDR2 YSYEKL, per germline. Input material: peripheral blood. The TCR comes from a woman aged 30 to 39 with acute or convalescent COVID-19. The chain employs TRBV4-1 and TRBJ1-2, with TRBD1 matching over 8 bases. CDR3 coding DNA: TGCGCCAGCAGCCAAGATCGGACAGGGAGCCTCTATGGCTACACCTTC. It translates to CASSQDRTGSLYGYTF.